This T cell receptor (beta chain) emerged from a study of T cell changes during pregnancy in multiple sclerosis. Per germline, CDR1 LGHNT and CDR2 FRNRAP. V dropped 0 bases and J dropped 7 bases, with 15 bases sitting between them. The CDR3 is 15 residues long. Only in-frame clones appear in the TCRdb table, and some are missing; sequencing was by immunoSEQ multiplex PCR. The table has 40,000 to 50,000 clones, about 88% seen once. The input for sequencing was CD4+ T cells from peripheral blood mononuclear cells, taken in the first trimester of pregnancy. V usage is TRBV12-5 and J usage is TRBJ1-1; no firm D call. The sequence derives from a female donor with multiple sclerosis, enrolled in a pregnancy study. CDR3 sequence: CASGLVETASSEAFF. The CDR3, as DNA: TGTGCTAGTGGTTTGGTAGAGACGGCGTCTAGTGAAGCTTTCTTT.